This TCR beta chain was obtained from a study of T cell responses to AZD1222 COVID-19 vaccine. About this clone: Antigen specificity is unknown.

Profiling relied on immunoSEQ multiplex PCR, and the TCRdb table lists in-frame clones only, not all of them. The repertoire consists of around 130,000 clones, with approximately 90% occurring once and the leading ten covering approximately 4%. Points from the study as a whole: Elevations in Spike-specific TCR breadth and depth followed administration of two AZD1222 doses. The sample set comprised mostly white British donors with more females, and clonal diversity was possibly underestimated.

The CDR3 contains 17 residues. V dropped 4 bases and J dropped 9 bases, with 22 bases sitting between them. The germline V gene has CDR1 LGHNA and CDR2 YSLEER. This TCR was sampled from an adult who received the AZD1222 COVID-19 vaccine. The genes are TRBV4-3 and TRBJ1-6; the D is unclear. The source was peripheral blood, collected 28 days after the second AZD1222 dose. CDR3 nucleotide sequence: TGCGCCAGCAGCCCACACCCAAGTGCACTGGGCGGTTCACCCCTCCACTTT. It codes for CASSPHPSALGGSPLHF.